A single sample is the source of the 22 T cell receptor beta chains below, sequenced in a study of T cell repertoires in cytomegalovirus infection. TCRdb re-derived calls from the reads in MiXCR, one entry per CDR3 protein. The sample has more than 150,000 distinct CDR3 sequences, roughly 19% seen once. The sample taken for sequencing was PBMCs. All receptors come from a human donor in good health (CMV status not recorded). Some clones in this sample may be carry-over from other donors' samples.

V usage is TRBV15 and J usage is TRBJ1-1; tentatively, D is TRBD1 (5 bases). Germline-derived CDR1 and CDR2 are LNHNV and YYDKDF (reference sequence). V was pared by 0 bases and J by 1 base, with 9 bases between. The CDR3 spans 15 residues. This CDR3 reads CATSRERGRNTEAFF. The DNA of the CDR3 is TGTGCCACCAGCAGAGAACGGGGGAGGAACACTGAAGCTTTCTTT.

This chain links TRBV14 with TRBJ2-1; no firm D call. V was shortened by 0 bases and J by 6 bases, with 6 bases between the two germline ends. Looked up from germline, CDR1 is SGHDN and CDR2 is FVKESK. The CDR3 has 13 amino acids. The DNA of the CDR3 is TGTGCCAGCAGCCAAGACCGGCCCAATGAGCAGTTCTTC. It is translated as CASSQDRPNEQFF. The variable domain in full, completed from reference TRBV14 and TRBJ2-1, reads EAGVTQFPSHSVIEKGQTVTLRCDPISGHDNLYWYRRVMGKEIKFLLHFVKESKQDESGMPNNRFLAERTGGTYSTLKVQPAELEDSGVYFCASSQDRPNEQFFGPGTRLTVL.

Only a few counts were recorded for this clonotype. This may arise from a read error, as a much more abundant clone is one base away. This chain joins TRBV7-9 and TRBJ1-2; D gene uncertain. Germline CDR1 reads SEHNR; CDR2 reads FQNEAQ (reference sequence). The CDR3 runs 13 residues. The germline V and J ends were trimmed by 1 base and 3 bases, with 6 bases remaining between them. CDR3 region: CASSLDRYYGYTF. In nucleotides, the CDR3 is TGTGCCAGCAGCTTAGACAGATACTATGGCTACACCTTC.

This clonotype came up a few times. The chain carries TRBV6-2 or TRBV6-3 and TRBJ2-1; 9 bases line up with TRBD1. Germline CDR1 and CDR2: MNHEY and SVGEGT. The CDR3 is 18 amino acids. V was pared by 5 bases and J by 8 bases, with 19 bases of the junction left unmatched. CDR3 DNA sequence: TGTGCCAGCAGTCCACACCTGGGCGGGACAGGGTACCGGGATGAGCAGTTCTTC. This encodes CASSPHLGGTGYRDEQFF.

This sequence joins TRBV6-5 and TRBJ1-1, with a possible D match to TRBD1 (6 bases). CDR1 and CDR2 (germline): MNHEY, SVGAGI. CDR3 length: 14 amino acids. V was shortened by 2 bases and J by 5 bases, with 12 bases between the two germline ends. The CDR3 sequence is CASSYLRQGTEAFF. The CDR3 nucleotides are TGTGCCAGCAGTTACCTACGCCAGGGGACTGAAGCTTTCTTT.

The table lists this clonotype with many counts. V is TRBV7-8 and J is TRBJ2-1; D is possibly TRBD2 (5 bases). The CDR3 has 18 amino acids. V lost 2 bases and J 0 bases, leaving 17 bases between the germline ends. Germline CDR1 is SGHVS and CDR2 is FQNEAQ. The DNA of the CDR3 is TGTGCCAGCAGCTTAATCGGGGAAACATCGAGCTCCTACAATGAGCAGTTCTTC. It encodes CASSLIGETSSSYNEQFF.

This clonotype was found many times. In nucleotides, the CDR3 is TGTGCCAGCAGCGAACAAGGGCGGCTAGCGGGAGTCAGGACCCAGTACTTC. This sequence encodes CASSEQGRLAGVRTQYF. The chain carries TRBV7-8 and TRBJ2-5, with TRBD2 matching over 10 bases. Trimming at V came to 5 bases and at J to 7 bases, leaving 16 bases not matched to a gene. The CDR3 runs 17 residues. Germline lookup yields CDR1 SGHVS and CDR2 FQNEAQ.

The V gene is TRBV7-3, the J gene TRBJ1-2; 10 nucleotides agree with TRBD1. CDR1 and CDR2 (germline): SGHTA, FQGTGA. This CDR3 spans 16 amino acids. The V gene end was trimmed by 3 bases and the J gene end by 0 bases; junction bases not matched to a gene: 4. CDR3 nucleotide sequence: TGTGCCAGCAGCTTTATCGACAGGGGGCCTAACTATGGCTACACCTTC. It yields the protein CASSFIDRGPNYGYTF.

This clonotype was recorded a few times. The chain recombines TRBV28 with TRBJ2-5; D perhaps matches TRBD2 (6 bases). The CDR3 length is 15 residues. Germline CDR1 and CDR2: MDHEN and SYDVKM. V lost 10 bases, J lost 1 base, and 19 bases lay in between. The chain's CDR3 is CATIPGGATQETQYF. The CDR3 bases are TGTGCCACCATCCCAGGAGGGGCGACCCAAGAGACCCAGTACTTC.

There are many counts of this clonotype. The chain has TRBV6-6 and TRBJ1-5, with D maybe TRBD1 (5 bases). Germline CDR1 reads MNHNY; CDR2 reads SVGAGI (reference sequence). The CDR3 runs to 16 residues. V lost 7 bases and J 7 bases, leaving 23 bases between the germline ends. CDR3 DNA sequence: TGTGCCAGCACCTCCTATAGAGGGGCACTGGGGCAGCCCCAGCATTTT. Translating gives CASTSYRGALGQPQHF.

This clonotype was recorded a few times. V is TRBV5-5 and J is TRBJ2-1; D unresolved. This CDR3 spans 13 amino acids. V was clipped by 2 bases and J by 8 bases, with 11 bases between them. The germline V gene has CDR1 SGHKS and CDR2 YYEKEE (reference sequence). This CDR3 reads CASSFGPIDEQFF. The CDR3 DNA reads TGTGCCAGCAGCTTCGGACCAATCGATGAGCAGTTCTTC.

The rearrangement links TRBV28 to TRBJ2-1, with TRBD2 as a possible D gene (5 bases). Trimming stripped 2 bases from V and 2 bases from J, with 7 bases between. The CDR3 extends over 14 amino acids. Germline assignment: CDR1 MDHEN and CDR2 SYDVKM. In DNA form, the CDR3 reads TGTGCCAGCAGTTTAAAAGCGGCCTACAATGAGCAGTTCTTC. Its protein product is CASSLKAAYNEQFF.

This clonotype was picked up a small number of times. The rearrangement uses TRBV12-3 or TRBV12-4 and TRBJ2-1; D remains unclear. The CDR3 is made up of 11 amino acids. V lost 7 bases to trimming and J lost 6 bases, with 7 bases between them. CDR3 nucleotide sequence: TGTGCCAGCACCCGGCTCAATGAGCAGTTCTTC. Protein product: CASTRLNEQFF.

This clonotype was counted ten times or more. The CDR3 reads CASSMDRGSYNEQFF. The CDR3 nucleotides read TGTGCCAGCAGCATGGACAGGGGCTCCTACAATGAGCAGTTCTTC. The genes are TRBV7-3 and TRBJ2-1; 9 nucleotides align to TRBD1. The ends lost 5 bases at V and 0 bases at J; junction bases unmatched: 2. The CDR3 loop spans 15 amino acids. Germline CDR1 reads SGHTA; CDR2 reads FQGTGA.

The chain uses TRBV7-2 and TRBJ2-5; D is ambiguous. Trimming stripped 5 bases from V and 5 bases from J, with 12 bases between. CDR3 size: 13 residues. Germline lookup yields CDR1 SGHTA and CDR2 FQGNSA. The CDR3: CASSPGWSETQYF. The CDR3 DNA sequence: TGTGCCAGCAGCCCCGGGTGGTCGGAGACCCAGTACTTC.

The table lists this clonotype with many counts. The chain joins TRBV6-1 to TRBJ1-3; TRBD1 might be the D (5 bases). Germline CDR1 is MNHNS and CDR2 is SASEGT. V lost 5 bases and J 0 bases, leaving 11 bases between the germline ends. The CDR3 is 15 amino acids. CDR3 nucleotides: TGTGCCAGCAGTTTGGGGGGATCCTCTGGAAACACCATATATTTT. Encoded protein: CASSLGGSSGNTIYF.

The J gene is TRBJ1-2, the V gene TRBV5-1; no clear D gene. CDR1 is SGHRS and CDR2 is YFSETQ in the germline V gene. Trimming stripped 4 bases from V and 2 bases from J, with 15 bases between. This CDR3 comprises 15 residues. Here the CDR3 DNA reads TGCGCCAGCAGCGAAGGGTCTCGCTGGAACTATGGCTACACCTTC. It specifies CASSEGSRWNYGYTF.

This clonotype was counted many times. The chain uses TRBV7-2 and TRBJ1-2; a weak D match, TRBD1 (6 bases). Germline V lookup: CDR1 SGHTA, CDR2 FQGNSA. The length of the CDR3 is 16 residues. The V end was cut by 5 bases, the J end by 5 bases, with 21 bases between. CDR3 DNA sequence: TGTGCCAGCAGCCAAGCCGGGGACTTGAGGGGGTATGGCTACACCTTC. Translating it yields CASSQAGDLRGYGYTF. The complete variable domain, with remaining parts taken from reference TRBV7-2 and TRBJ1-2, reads GAGVSQSPSNKVTEKGKDVELRCDPISGHTALYWYRQSLGQGLEFLIYFQGNSAPDKSGLPSDRFSAERTGGSVSTLTIQRTQQEDSAVYLCASSQAGDLRGYGYTFGSGTRLTVV.

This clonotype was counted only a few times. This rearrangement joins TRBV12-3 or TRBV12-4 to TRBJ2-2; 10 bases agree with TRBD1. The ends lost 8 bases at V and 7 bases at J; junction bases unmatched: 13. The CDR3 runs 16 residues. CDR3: CASSNPGQGFIGELFF. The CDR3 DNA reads TGTGCCAGCTCGAACCCGGGACAGGGGTTTATCGGGGAGCTGTTTTTT.

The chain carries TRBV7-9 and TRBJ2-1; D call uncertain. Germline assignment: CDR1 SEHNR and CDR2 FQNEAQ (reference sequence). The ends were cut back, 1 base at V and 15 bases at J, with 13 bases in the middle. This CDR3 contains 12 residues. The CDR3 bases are TGTGCCAGCAGCTTAGGGCACCCCTCCCCGTTCTTC. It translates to CASSLGHPSPFF.

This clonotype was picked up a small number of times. Here the CDR3 reads CASSPPGIGTGELFF. The CDR3 bases are TGTGCCAGCAGCCCCCCAGGGATCGGCACCGGGGAGCTGTTTTTT. The chain uses TRBV7-2 and TRBJ2-2; tentative D call: TRBD1 (5 bases). The CDR3 is made up of 15 amino acids. CDR1 and CDR2 from the germline V gene are SGHTA and FQGNSA. V was clipped by 5 bases and J by 4 bases, with 14 bases between them.

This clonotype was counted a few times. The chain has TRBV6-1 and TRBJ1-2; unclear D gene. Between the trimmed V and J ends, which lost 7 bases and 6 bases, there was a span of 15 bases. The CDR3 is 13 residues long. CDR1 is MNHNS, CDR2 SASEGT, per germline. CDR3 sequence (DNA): TGTGCCAGCAAAAGTCCTTTTGCCAATGGCTACACCTTC. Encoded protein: CASKSPFANGYTF.